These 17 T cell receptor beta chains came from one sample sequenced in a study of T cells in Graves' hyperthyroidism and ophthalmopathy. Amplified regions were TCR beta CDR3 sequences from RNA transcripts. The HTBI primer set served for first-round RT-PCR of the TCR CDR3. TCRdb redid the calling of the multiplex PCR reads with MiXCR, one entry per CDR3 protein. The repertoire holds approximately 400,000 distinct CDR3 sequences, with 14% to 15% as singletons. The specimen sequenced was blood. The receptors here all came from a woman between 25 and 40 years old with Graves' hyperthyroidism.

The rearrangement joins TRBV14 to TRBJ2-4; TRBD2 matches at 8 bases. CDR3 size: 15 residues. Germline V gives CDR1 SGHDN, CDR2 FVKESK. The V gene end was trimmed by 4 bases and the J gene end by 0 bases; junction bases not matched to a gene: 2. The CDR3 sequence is CASSLSGIAKNIQYF. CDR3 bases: TGTGCCAGCAGCCTTAGCGGGATAGCCAAAAACATTCAGTACTTC. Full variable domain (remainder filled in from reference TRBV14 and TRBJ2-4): EAGVTQFPSHSVIEKGQTVTLRCDPISGHDNLYWYRRVMGKEIKFLLHFVKESKQDESGMPNNRFLAERTGGTYSTLKVQPAELEDSGVYFCASSLSGIAKNIQYFGAGTRLSVL.

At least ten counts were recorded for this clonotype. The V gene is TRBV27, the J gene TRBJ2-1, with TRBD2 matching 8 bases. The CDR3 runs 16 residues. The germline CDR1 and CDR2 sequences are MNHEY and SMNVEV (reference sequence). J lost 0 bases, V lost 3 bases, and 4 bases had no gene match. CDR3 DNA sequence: TGTGCCAGCAGTTTCTCAAGCGGGAGCTCCTACAATGAGCAGTTCTTC. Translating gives CASSFSSGSSYNEQFF.

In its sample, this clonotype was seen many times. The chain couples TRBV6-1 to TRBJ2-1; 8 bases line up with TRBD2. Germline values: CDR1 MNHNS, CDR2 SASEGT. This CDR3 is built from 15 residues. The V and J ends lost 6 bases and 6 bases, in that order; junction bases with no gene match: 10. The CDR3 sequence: CASRTGLVSGNEQFF. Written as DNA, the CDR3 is TGTGCCAGCAGAACGGGACTAGTCAGCGGCAATGAGCAGTTCTTC.

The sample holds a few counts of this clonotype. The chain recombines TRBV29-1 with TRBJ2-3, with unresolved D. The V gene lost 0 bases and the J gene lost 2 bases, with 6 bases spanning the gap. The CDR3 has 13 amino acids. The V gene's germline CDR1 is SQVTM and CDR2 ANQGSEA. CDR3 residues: CSVEDILTDTQYF. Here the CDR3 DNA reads TGCAGCGTTGAAGACATCCTCACAGATACGCAGTATTTT.

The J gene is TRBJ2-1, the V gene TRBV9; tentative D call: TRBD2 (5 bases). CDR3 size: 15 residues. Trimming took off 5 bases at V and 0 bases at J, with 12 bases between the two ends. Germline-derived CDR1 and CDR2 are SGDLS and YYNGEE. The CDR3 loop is CASSNSESSYNEQFF. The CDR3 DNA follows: TGTGCCAGCAGTAATAGCGAGAGCTCCTACAATGAGCAGTTCTTC.

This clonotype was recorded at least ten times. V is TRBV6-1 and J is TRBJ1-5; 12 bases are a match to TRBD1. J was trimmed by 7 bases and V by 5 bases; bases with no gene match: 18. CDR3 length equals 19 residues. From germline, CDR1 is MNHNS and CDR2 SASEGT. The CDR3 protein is CASSPPRGDRGLFRQPQHF. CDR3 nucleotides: TGTGCCAGCAGTCCCCCGAGGGGGGACAGGGGGCTGTTTCGACAGCCCCAGCATTTT.

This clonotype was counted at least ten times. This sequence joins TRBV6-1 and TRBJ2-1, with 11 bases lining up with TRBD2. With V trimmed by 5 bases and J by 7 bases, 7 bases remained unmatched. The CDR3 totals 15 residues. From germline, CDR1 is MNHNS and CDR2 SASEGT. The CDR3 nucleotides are TGTGCCAGCAGTTCACTAGCGGGAGTGAGAAATGAGCAGTTCTTC. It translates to CASSSLAGVRNEQFF.

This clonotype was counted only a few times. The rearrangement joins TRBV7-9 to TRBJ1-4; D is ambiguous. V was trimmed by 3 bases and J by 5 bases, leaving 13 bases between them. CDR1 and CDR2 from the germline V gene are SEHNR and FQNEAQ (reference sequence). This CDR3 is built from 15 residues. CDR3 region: CASSFRTNPNEKLFF. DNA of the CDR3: TGTGCCAGCAGCTTTAGAACCAACCCCAATGAAAAACTGTTTTTT.

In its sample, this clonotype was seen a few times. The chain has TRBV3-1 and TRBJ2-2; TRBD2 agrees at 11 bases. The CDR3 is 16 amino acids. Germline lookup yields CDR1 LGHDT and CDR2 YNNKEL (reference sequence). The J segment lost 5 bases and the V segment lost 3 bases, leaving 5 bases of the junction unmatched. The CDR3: CASSQGGLAETGELFF. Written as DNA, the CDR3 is TGTGCCAGCAGCCAGGGGGGACTAGCGGAAACCGGGGAGCTGTTTTTT.

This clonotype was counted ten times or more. As DNA, the CDR3 is TGTGCCAGCAGTTTAGCGGGAGGCTTCCTCTACGAGCAGTACTTC. Translation: CASSLAGGFLYEQYF. V gene TRBV25-1 combines with J gene TRBJ2-7, with 10 positions matching TRBD2. With 5 bases clipped from V and 3 bases from J, the junction kept 7 bases outside the gene matches. Germline V lookup: CDR1 MGHDK, CDR2 SYGVNS. This CDR3 is 15 amino acids long.

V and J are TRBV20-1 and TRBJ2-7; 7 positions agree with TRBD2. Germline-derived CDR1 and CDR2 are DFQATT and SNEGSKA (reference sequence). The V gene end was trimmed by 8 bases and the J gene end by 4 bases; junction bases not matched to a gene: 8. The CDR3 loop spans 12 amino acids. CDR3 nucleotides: TGCAGTTTTCGCGGGAGAGGGTACGAGCAGTACTTC. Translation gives CSFRGRGYEQYF.

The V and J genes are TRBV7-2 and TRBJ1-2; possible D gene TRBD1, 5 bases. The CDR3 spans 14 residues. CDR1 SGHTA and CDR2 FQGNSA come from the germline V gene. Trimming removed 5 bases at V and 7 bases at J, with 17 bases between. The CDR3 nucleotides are TGTGCCAGCAGCGTCGGGACTCCCAATCGTGGCTACACCTTC. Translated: CASSVGTPNRGYTF.

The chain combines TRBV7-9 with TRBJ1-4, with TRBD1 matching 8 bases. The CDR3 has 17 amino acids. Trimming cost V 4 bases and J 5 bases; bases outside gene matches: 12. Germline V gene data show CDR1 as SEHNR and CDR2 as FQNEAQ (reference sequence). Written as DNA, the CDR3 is TGTGCCAGCAGCTCCCAGGACAGGGAGCTTCTCAATGAAAAACTGTTTTTT. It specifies CASSSQDRELLNEKLFF.

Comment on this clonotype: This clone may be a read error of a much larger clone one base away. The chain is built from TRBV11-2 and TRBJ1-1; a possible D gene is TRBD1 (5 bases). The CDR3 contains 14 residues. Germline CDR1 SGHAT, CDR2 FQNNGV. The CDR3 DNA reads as TGTGCCAGCAACTTAGGAGGGACCCAGGATAAAGCTTTCTTT. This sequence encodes CASNLGGTQDKAFF.

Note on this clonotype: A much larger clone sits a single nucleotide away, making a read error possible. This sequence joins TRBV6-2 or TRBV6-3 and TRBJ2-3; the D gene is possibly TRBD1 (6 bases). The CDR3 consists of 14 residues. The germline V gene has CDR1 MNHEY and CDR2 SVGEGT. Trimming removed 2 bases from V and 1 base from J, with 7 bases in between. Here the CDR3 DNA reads TGTGCCAGCAGTTACCCAGGGGGCACAGATACGCAGTATTTT. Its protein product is CASSYPGGTDTQYF.

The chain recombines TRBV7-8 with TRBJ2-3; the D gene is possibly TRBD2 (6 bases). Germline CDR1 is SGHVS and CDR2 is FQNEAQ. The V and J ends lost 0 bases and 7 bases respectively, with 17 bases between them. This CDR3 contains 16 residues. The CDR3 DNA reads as TGTGCCAGCAGCTTAGCGTTAATGGAAAGCGGGCATACGCAGTATTTT. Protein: CASSLALMESGHTQYF.

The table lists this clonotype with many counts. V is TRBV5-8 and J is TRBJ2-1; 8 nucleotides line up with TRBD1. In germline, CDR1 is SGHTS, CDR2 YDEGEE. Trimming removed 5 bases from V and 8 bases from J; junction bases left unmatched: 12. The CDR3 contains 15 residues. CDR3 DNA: TGTGCCAGCAGACGAGACAGGGGATCGGGTCATGAGCAGTTCTTC. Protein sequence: CASRRDRGSGHEQFF. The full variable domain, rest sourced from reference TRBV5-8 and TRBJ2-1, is EAGVTQSPTHLIKTRGQQATLRCSPISGHTSVYWYQQALGLGLQFLLWYDEGEERNRGNFPPRFSGRQFPNYSSELNVNALELEDSALYLCASRRDRGSGHEQFFGPGTRLTVL.